The 16 T cell receptor beta chains reported below all come from one sample, sequenced in a study of T cell responses to AZD1222 COVID-19 vaccine. Data came from immunoSEQ multiplex PCR; TCRdb stores just in-frame clones and leaves some out. This sample carries around 97,000 clones, about 90% of them seen once, and the ten largest clones take 4% to 5.5%. Specimen: peripheral blood, collected on day 0 of AZD1222 vaccination. All receptors derive from an adult in good health.

This clone has a single count. The chain has TRBV2 and TRBJ1-5; D perhaps matches TRBD1 (6 bases). The CDR3 is 15 amino acids. Germline values: CDR1 SNHLY, CDR2 FYNNEI. V shed 7 bases and J shed 2 bases, with 15 bases lying between them. The CDR3 here is CASIRGAGRNQPQHF. For the CDR3, the DNA is TGTGCCAGCATTCGGGGGGCCGGGCGCAATCAGCCCCAGCATTTT.

The V call is TRBV29-1, the J call TRBJ2-1, with 10 bases lining up with TRBD2. Germline-derived CDR1 and CDR2 are SQVTM and ANQGSEA. There are 11 residues in the CDR3. Trimming took 8 bases from V and 6 from J; bases not matched to a gene: 1. The CDR3 DNA reads as TGCAGCACTAGCGGGGTCAATGAGCAGTTCTTC. It specifies CSTSGVNEQFF.

The gene calls are TRBV29-1 and TRBJ2-2; perhaps TRBD1 as D (6 bases). V lost 5 bases to trimming and J lost 2 bases, with 9 bases between them. CDR1 and CDR2 from the germline V gene are SQVTM and ANQGSEA. This CDR3 is 13 amino acids long. The CDR3 region is CSVKDSNTGELFF. CDR3 coding DNA: TGCAGCGTTAAGGACAGCAACACCGGGGAGCTGTTTTTT.

The chain couples TRBV5-8 to TRBJ2-3; D gene uncertain. This CDR3 comprises 14 residues. Trimming pared 4 bases from V and 0 bases from J, leaving 9 bases between. Germline lookup yields CDR1 SGHTS and CDR2 YDEGEE. DNA of the CDR3: TGTGCCAGCAGCCGATGGGGTAGCACAGATACGCAGTATTTT. This translates into CASSRWGSTDTQYF.

The V call is TRBV5-1, the J call TRBJ2-7; no reliable D call. Trimming took off 0 bases at V and 4 bases at J, with 5 bases between the two ends. This CDR3 contains 12 residues. CDR1 and CDR2 (germline): SGHRS, YFSETQ. The CDR3 nucleotides are TGCGCCAGCAGCTTGGTCGCGTACGAGCAGTACTTC. Translating it yields CASSLVAYEQYF.

V is TRBV7-3 and J is TRBJ1-2; 8 nucleotides line up with TRBD1. Losses at the gene ends were 5 bases for V and 2 bases for J; bases not matched to a gene: 10. In germline, CDR1 is SGHTA, CDR2 FQGTGA. This CDR3 region has 16 residues. The CDR3 spells CASSQGARDGNYGYTF. CDR3 sequence (DNA): TGTGCCAGCAGCCAGGGGGCCAGGGACGGAAACTATGGCTACACCTTC.

The J gene is TRBJ2-1, the V gene TRBV5-1; either TRBD1 or TRBD2 may fit D (5 bases each). Trimming pared 3 bases from V and 5 bases from J, leaving 6 bases between. The V gene's germline CDR1 is SGHRS and CDR2 YFSETQ. The CDR3 is 12 residues long. CDR3 in DNA: TGCGCCAGCAGCTGGGACCACAATGAGCAGTTCTTC. Translated, it gives CASSWDHNEQFF.

The chain uses TRBV7-9 and TRBJ2-1, with 7 bases that match TRBD2. The J segment lost 7 bases and the V segment lost 2 bases, leaving 8 bases of the junction unmatched. The CDR3 sequence is 15 residues long. Germline V gives CDR1 SEHNR, CDR2 FQNEAQ (reference sequence). This CDR3 reads CASSLSGGTINEQFF. DNA of the CDR3: TGTGCCAGCAGCTTAAGTGGGGGGACTATTAATGAGCAGTTCTTC.

The chain employs TRBV6-5 and TRBJ1-2, with a possible D match to TRBD1 (6 bases). Germline-derived CDR1 and CDR2 are MNHEY and SVGAGI. Trimming removed 1 base at V and 5 bases at J, with 14 bases between. This CDR3 is 15 amino acids long. CDR3: CASSYWPGTMYGYTF. CDR3 DNA sequence: TGTGCCAGCAGTTACTGGCCCGGGACAATGTATGGCTACACCTTC.

The chain employs TRBV27 and TRBJ2-2; 7 nucleotides match TRBD1. This CDR3 comprises 14 residues. Germline lookup yields CDR1 MNHEY and CDR2 SMNVEV (reference sequence). With 6 bases clipped from V and 7 bases from J, the junction kept 8 bases outside the gene matches. CDR3 loop: CASSLQGFSGELFF. CDR3 nucleotide sequence: TGTGCCAGCAGCCTACAGGGGTTCAGCGGGGAGCTGTTTTTT.

The chain is built from TRBV6-5 and TRBJ1-5; 8 bases line up with TRBD1. The junction had 5 bases not matched to a gene; V was cut back by 8 bases and J by 5 bases. The V gene's germline CDR1 is MNHEY and CDR2 SVGAGI. The CDR3 contains 13 residues. CDR3 sequence reads: CASSTGGYQPQHF. For the CDR3, the DNA is TGTGCCAGCTCCACAGGGGGTTATCAGCCCCAGCATTTT.

This sequence joins TRBV3-1 (or the pseudogene TRBV3-2) and TRBJ1-1; D unclear. The CDR3 length is 13 residues. CDR1 is LGHDT, CDR2 YNNKEL, per germline (reference sequence). V lost 3 bases to trimming and J lost 7 bases, with 12 bases between them. CDR3 coding DNA: TGTGCCAGCAGCCATAGGACTAGGAGTGAAGCTTTCTTT. It encodes CASSHRTRSEAFF.

This sequence joins TRBV4-2 and TRBJ1-1; tentatively, D is TRBD1 (6 bases). This CDR3 comprises 16 residues. The germline gives CDR1 LGHNA, CDR2 YNFKEQ. Between the trimmed V and J ends, which lost 0 bases and 4 bases, there was a span of 15 bases. CDR3 DNA sequence: TGTGCCAGCAGCCAAGATCACAGGGTTGGAGCCACTGAAGCTTTCTTT. It encodes CASSQDHRVGATEAFF.

The chain couples TRBV7-2 to TRBJ1-5; D is uncertain. V was pared by 3 bases and J by 4 bases, with 13 bases between. Looked up from germline, CDR1 is SGHTA and CDR2 is FQGNSA. CDR3 size: 15 residues. For the CDR3, the DNA is TGTGCCAGCAGCTTCAGTTTACAGACAAATCAGCCCCAGCATTTT. Amino acids: CASSFSLQTNQPQHF.

The chain carries TRBV3-1 (or the pseudogene TRBV3-2) and TRBJ2-1, with 7 bases identical to TRBD1. This CDR3 has 16 residues. Trimming removed 3 bases from V and 0 bases from J; junction bases left unmatched: 5. Germline V gene sequence: CDR1 LGHDT, CDR2 YNNKEL (reference sequence). The CDR3 reads CASSQGDRPSYNEQFF. The CDR3 DNA sequence: TGTGCCAGCAGCCAGGGGGACAGACCCTCCTACAATGAGCAGTTCTTC.

This chain uses TRBV4-3 with TRBJ1-5, with D unclear. The CDR3 spans 17 residues. Germline lookup yields CDR1 LGHNA and CDR2 YSLEER. Trimming took 3 bases from V and 4 from J, leaving 19 bases between them. This CDR3 is CASSQELLVEHNQPQHF. The CDR3, as DNA: TGCGCCAGCAGCCAGGAGCTTTTGGTGGAACATAATCAGCCCCAGCATTTT.